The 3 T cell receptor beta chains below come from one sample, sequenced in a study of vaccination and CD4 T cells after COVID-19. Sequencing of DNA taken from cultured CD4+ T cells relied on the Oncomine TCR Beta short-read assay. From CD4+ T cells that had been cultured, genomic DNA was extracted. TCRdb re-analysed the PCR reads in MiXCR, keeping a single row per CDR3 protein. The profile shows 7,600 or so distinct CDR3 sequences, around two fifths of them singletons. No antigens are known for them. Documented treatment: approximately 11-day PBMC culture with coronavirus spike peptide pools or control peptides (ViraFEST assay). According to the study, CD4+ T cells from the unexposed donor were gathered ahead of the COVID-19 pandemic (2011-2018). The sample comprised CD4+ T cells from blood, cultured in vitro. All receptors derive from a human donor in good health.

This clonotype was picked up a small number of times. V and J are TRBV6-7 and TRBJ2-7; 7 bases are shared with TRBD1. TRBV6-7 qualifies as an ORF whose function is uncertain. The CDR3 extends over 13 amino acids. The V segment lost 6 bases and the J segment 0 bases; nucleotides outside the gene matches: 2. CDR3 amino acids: CASRGQSSYEQYF. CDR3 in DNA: TGTGCCAGCAGGGGACAGAGCTCCTACGAGCAGTACTTC.

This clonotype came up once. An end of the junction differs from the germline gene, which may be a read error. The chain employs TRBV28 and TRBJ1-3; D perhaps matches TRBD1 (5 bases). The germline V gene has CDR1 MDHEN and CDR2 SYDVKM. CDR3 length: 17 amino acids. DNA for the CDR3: TGTGCCAGCGGTTTATGGAGGGACCCAGACTCTGGAAACACCATATATTTT. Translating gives CASGLWRDPDSGNTIYF.

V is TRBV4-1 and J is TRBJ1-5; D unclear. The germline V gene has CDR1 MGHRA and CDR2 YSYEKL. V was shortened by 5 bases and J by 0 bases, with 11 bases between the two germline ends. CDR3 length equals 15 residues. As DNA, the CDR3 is TGCGCCAGCAGCTCCCACACCCCTAGCAATCAGCCCCAGCATTTT. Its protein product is CASSSHTPSNQPQHF.